This T cell receptor (beta chain) was identified in a study of CD8 T cells in ankylosing spondylitis. Study-wide findings and caveats: With a CD8+ phenotype, disease-linked clones were relatively rare in peripheral blood.

CDR1 and CDR2 (germline): MNHNS, SASEGT. This CDR3 is 15 amino acids long. V was clipped by 7 bases and J by 8 bases; unmatched bases: 14. At least ten counts were recorded for this clonotype. Its antigen is currently unknown. Quantitative barcoded 5'-RACE was used to prepare TCR beta libraries. TCRdb called the 5' RACE reads again in MiXCR, with one record for every CDR3 protein. The sample records a few hundred thousand distinct CDR3 sequences, around 10% being singletons. The chain is built from TRBV6-1 and TRBJ1-1, with 9 bases aligning to TRBD1. Sequenced: blood, either unsorted or a sorted T cell fraction (not recorded which). The sequence was obtained from a female donor with ankylosing spondylitis or in good health (not recorded which). CDR3 sequence: CASTGNTGGQREAFF. Written as DNA, the CDR3 is TGTGCCAGCACTGGGAACACAGGGGGCCAAAGGGAAGCTTTCTTT.